This TCR beta chain is drawn from a study of T cell clusters in autoimmune cytopenias. Study-level information: TRB sequencing had a median around 52,000 reads and 2,350 distinct clonotypes per sample. Regarding the study as a whole: Clustering suggested that physiological T cell clusters were missing in primary autoimmune cytopenia patients. No cluster-lack signature appeared between secondary cytopenia and chronic lymphocytic leukemia patients, apparently due to lymphoma masking.

As to this clonotype: No antigen is known for it.

Multiplex touch-down PCR amplified TRB using TRB-A and TRB-B pools in one tube. TCRdb reanalyzed the multiplex PCR reads and collapses them to one entry per CDR3 protein, without DNA. The sample table includes fewer than 4,500 distinct CDR3 sequences. About 39,000 genome equivalents of blood DNA were amplified for TRB. Germline V lookup: CDR1 SEHNR, CDR2 FQNEAQ (reference sequence). The CDR3 is made up of 13 amino acids. This sequence joins TRBV7-9 and TRBJ1-1; TCRdb's assignment of TRBD1 cannot be checked, as there is no DNA. Material for sequencing was peripheral blood. The clonotype comes from a human donor with an autoimmune cytopenia or autoimmune hepatitis (not recorded which). The CDR3 loop reads CASSPQGDTEAFF.